This T cell receptor (beta chain) is from a study of CD8+ T cells in alopecia areata. Looking at the study overall: Administration of oral tofacitinib to treated patients was at 5 to 10 mg twice daily.

Reverse transcription of extracted RNA yielded cDNA, which provided the sequencing template. The protocol was immunoSEQ multiplex PCR, while the TCRdb copy is restricted to in-frame clones and leaves out a portion. The sample shows 200,000 or so clones, about three fifths of them seen only once. Regarding this clone: No antigen is known for it.

General observations from the study: Possibly because of HLA-related factors, TCR sharing was less clear across patients than in mice.

V was trimmed by 7 bases and J by 7 bases, leaving 14 bases between them. The CDR3 has 12 residues. Germline V gene lookup returns CDR1 MNHNS and CDR2 SASEGT. The TCR originated in a human donor with alopecia areata. The specimen was CD4+ T cells sorted from blood, collected at week 0. This sequence joins TRBV6-1 and TRBJ2-7; weak D call: TRBD1 (5 bases). The CDR3 DNA reads as TGTGCCAGCACCCGGACAATCCAAGAGCAGTACTTC. Translated, it gives CASTRTIQEQYF.